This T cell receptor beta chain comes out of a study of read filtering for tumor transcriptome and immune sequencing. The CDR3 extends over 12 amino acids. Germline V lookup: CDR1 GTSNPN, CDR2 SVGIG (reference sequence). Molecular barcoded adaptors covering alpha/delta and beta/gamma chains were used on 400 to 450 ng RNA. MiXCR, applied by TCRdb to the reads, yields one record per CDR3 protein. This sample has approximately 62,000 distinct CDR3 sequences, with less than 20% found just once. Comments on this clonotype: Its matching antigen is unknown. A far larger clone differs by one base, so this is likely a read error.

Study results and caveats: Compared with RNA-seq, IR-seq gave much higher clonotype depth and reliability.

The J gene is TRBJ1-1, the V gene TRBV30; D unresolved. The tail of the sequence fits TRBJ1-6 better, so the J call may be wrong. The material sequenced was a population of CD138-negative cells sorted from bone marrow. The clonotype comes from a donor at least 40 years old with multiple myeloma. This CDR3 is CAWSMTLPPLHF. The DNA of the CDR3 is TGTGCCTGGAGTATGACACTTCCACCCCTCCACTTT.